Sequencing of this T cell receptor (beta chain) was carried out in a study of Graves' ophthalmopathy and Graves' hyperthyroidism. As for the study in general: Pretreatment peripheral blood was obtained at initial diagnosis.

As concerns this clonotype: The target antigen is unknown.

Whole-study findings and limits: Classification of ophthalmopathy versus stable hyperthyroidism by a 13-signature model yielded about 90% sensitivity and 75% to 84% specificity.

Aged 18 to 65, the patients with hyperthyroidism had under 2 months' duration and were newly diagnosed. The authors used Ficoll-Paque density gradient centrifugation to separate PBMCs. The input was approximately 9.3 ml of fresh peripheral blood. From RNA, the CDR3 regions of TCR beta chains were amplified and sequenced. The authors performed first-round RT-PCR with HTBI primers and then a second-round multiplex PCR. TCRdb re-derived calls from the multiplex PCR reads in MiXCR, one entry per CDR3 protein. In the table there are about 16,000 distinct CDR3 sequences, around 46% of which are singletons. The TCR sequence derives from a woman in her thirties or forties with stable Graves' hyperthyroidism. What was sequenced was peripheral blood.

This chain's CDR3 is CASSYRDRRLNEQFF. The DNA of the CDR3 is TGTGCCAGCAGTTACCGGGACAGACGACTAAATGAGCAGTTCTTC. The rearrangement links TRBV6-5 to TRBJ2-1; 7 positions match TRBD1. The germline V gene has CDR1 MNHEY and CDR2 SVGAGI. Trimming at V came to 2 bases and at J to 7 bases, leaving 8 bases not matched to a gene. The CDR3 consists of 15 residues.